The clone carrying this T cell receptor (beta chain) turned up a few times. Its antigen is undetermined. This sample stems from a study of cytomegalovirus exposure and HLA in healthy donors. Notes on the study in general: HLA-A and HLA-B allele assignments for most subjects were reportedly predicted accurately using TCR beta sequences.

The CDR3 length is 18 residues. V was cut by 7 bases and J by 8 bases, with 30 bases left in between. CDR1 is SNHLY and CDR2 is FYNNEI in the germline V gene. Primers included in the PCR were 60 Vbeta and 13 Jbeta primers. Assay used: immunoSEQ multiplex PCR; TCRdb lists only in-frame clones, some missing. The sample contains about 150,000 clones, roughly four fifths of which appear only once. The chain couples TRBV2 to TRBJ2-1, with D perhaps TRBD1 (6 bases). The specimen was PBMCs. The sequence came from a man aged 18-30 years in good health and CMV-seronegative. CDR3 in DNA: TGTGCCAGCACCGTCCAGGGGTTGGGACCCGCTAATCCCCATGAGCAGTTCTTC. Its protein product is CASTVQGLGPANPHEQFF.